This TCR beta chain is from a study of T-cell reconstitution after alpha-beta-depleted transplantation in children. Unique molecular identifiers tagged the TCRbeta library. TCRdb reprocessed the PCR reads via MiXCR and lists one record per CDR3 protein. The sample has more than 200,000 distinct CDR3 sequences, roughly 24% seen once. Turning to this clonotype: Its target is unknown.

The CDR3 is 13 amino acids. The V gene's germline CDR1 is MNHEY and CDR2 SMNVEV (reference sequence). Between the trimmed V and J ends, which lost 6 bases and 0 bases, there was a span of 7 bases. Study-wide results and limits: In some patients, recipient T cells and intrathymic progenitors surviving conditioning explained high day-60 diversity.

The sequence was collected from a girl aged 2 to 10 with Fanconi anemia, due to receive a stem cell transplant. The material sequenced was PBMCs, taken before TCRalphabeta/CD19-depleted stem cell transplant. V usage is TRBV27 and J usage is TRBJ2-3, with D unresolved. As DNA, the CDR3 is TGTGCCAGCAGGAGACCTAGCACAGATACGCAGTATTTT. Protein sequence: CASRRPSTDTQYF.